This TCR beta chain emerged from a study of blood T cell repertoires in COVID-19. Study as a whole: Italy, Spain and the United States were the sources of the convalescent and acute COVID-19 samples. Sample material is recorded as cDNA or gDNA derived from T cells, B-cell-depleted T cells, or PBMCs.

Original handling: Counts of nucleated cells, estimated from reference gene primer amplification, were obtained. The table came from immunoSEQ multiplex PCR; TCRdb's copy has only in-frame clones and leaves some out. V and J calls and clone size are given by that table; D and trimming were obtained from the DNA. Among fewer than 200,000 clones listed, 70% to 85% were seen once. CDR1 and CDR2 from the germline V gene are SGHRS and YFSETQ. The CDR3 is made up of 15 amino acids. Losses at the gene ends were 0 bases for V and 0 bases for J; bases not matched to a gene: 3. This receptor was identified in a woman older than 75 with acute or convalescent COVID-19. The chain employs TRBV5-1 and TRBJ2-7; TRBD2 agrees at 7 bases. What was sequenced was peripheral blood. CDR3: CASSLAGGSSYEQYF. Here the CDR3 DNA reads TGCGCCAGCAGCTTGGCGGGCGGGAGCTCCTACGAGCAGTACTTC.